These 10 T cell receptor beta chains were sequenced from one sample in a study of blood T cell repertoires in COVID-19. Method: immunoSEQ multiplex PCR; TCRdb's copy keeps in-frame clones and lacks some. The data contain about 150,000 clones, approximately 80% of them singletons. The sequenced sample was peripheral blood. All receptors come from a man aged 60-69 years with acute or convalescent COVID-19.

V and J are TRBV24-1 and TRBJ1-2, with TRBD1 matching over 10 bases. This CDR3 has 15 amino acids. Germline V gives CDR1 KGHDR, CDR2 SFDVKD. V lost 12 bases to trimming and J lost 2 bases; unmatched junction nucleotides: 11. Here the CDR3 reads CAAPSPTGGNYGYTF. CDR3 DNA sequence: TGTGCCGCTCCTTCCCCGACAGGGGGCAACTATGGCTACACCTTC.

The CDR3 here is CASRPDSTRSTAFF. In DNA, the CDR3 is TGTGCCAGCAGACCCGACAGTACCCGAAGTACGGCTTTCTTT. The chain combines TRBV6-6 with TRBJ1-1; maybe TRBD1 (5 bases). The CDR3 loop spans 14 amino acids. CDR1 is MNHNY, CDR2 SVGAGI, per germline (reference sequence). Trimming cost V 6 bases and J 11 bases, with 22 bases left between them.

V usage is TRBV19 and J usage is TRBJ1-1; weak D call: TRBD1 (6 bases). Trimming left V 5 bases short and J 3 bases short, with 16 bases between. The CDR3 is 15 residues long. Germline CDR1 is LNHDA and CDR2 is SQIVND (reference sequence). CDR3 region: CASSPPHRVDTEAFF. The CDR3 DNA sequence: TGTGCCAGTAGTCCGCCGCACAGGGTGGACACTGAAGCTTTCTTT.

The chain is built from TRBV3-1 (or the pseudogene TRBV3-2) and TRBJ1-1, with D perhaps matching TRBD1 (6 bases). CDR3 length: 15 amino acids. V lost 4 bases and J lost 3, with 15 bases in between. The germline V gene encodes CDR1 LGHDT and CDR2 YNNKEL (reference sequence). Here the CDR3 reads CASSLRDKQHTEAFF. DNA of the CDR3: TGTGCCAGCAGCCTCCGGGACAAACAACACACTGAAGCTTTCTTT.

This clone was counted a few times. This rearrangement joins TRBV5-1 to TRBJ2-3; perhaps TRBD1 as D (5 bases). The CDR3 totals 15 residues. Looked up from germline, CDR1 is SGHRS and CDR2 is YFSETQ. Trimming took 0 bases from V and 4 from J, leaving 12 bases between them. CDR3 nucleotide sequence: TGCGCCAGCAGCTTGGTGTCAGGGTGGGCAGATACGCAGTATTTT. Protein: CASSLVSGWADTQYF.

V is TRBV7-9 and J is TRBJ2-3, with a tentative D call TRBD2 (6 bases). Germline V gives CDR1 SEHNR, CDR2 FQNEAQ (reference sequence). V was cut by 5 bases and J by 2 bases, with 14 bases left in between. The CDR3 runs to 15 residues. Here the CDR3 reads CASSPGGPFTDTQYF. Here the CDR3 DNA reads TGTGCCAGCAGCCCCGGAGGGCCCTTCACAGATACGCAGTATTTT.

Regarding this clone: The same CDR3 arises from other DNA sequences in this sample as well. J is TRBJ2-3 and V is TRBV5-4; 9 nucleotides align to TRBD2. Per germline, CDR1 SGHNT and CDR2 YYREEE (reference sequence). The CDR3 is 15 amino acids. The ends lost 0 bases at V and 2 bases at J; junction bases unmatched: 1. This chain's CDR3 is CASSLGLADTDTQYF. CDR3 coding DNA: TGTGCCAGCAGCTTGGGACTAGCGGACACAGATACGCAGTATTTT.

This clone was picked up a small number of times. The CDR3 sequence is CASSQDRGQGAFF. Written as DNA, the CDR3 is TGTGCCAGCAGCCAAGATCGGGGACAGGGGGCTTTCTTT. The chain is built from TRBV3-1 (or the pseudogene TRBV3-2) and TRBJ1-1, with 10 positions matching TRBD1. Trimming removed 0 bases from V and 11 bases from J; junction bases left unmatched: 3. Germline CDR1 is LGHDT and CDR2 is YNNKEL (reference sequence). This CDR3 has 13 residues.

This sequence joins TRBV29-1 and TRBJ2-7; the match to TRBD1 covers 7 bases. The CDR3 is 13 amino acids. Germline trimming cut 2 bases from V and 0 bases from J; bases unmatched to any gene: 1. Germline CDR1 SQVTM, CDR2 ANQGSEA. The CDR3 DNA follows: TGCAGCGTTGAAACAGGGGACTCCTACGAGCAGTACTTC. Protein: CSVETGDSYEQYF.

The chain employs TRBV9 and TRBJ2-5, with 12 bases aligning to TRBD1. The length of the CDR3 is 16 residues. In germline, CDR1 is SGDLS, CDR2 YYNGEE. The ends lost 1 base at V and 5 bases at J; junction bases unmatched: 6. CDR3 sequence: CASSVTGTGGRETQYF. CDR3 DNA sequence: TGTGCCAGCAGCGTAACCGGGACAGGGGGCAGGGAGACCCAGTACTTC. Combining the CDR3 with reference TRBV9 and TRBJ2-5 gives the whole variable domain DSGVTQTPKHLITATGQRVTLRCSPRSGDLSVYWYQQSLDQGLQFLIQYYNGEERAKGNILERFSAQQFPDLHSELNLSSLELGDSALYFCASSVTGTGGRETQYFGPGTRLLVL.